This TCR beta chain was sequenced for a study of cytomegalovirus exposure and HLA in healthy donors. General study points: Researchers left out some V segments, among them TRBV6-2 and TRBV6-3, as indistinguishable. Available immune exposure information covered CMV serostatus only. Later analysis placed DRB1 highest and HLA-C lowest in TCR association rates, which differed by HLA locus. The study recorded more than 150 TCR beta chains that were cytomegalovirus-associated.

The germline V and J ends were trimmed by 0 bases and 7 bases, with 13 bases remaining between them. The CDR3 runs 14 residues. CDR1 is MNHEY, CDR2 SMNVEV, per germline (reference sequence). This PCR relied on a set of 60 Vbeta primers and 13 Jbeta primers. Produced via immunoSEQ multiplex PCR; TCRdb's table is partial and in-frame only. The table lists 150,000 or so clones, around two thirds of them singletons, with 10% in the top ten. About this clone itself: Its antigen is undetermined.

This sequence joins TRBV27 and TRBJ2-7; possible D gene TRBD2, 5 bases. The sequenced sample consisted of PBMCs. The clonotype originates from a man aged 25-40 years in good health and CMV-seropositive. The CDR3 loop is CASSLSEVAWEQYF. CDR3 bases: TGTGCCAGCAGTTTATCGGAGGTAGCCTGGGAGCAGTACTTC.